What follows are 5 T cell receptor beta chains derived from one specimen sequenced in a study of cytomegalovirus exposure and HLA in healthy donors. With 60 Vbeta and 13 Jbeta primers, the PCR was carried out. Produced via immunoSEQ multiplex PCR; TCRdb's table is partial and in-frame only. Here the sample spans 200,000 or so clones, over 75% being singletons. Sequencing was carried out using PBMCs. These TCRs come from a man in his forties or fifties in good health and CMV-seropositive.

In its sample, this clone was seen a few times. J is TRBJ2-1 and V is TRBV9; the match to TRBD2 covers 8 bases. Germline CDR1 is SGDLS and CDR2 is YYNGEE. Germline trimming cut 5 bases from V and 1 base from J; bases unmatched to any gene: 8. The CDR3 loop spans 16 amino acids. CDR3: CASSVLAGPSYNEQFF. CDR3 nucleotides: TGTGCCAGCAGTGTTCTAGCGGGCCCTTCCTACAATGAGCAGTTCTTC.

This chain uses TRBV18 with TRBJ1-4, with 8 bases fitting TRBD1. The J segment lost 3 bases and the V segment lost 6 bases, leaving 3 bases of the junction unmatched. Germline V lookup: CDR1 KGHSH, CDR2 LQKENI. The CDR3 extends over 14 amino acids. The CDR3 protein is CASSDRVSNEKLFF. CDR3 nucleotide sequence: TGTGCCAGCTCGGACAGGGTCTCTAATGAAAAACTGTTTTTT.

This sequence joins TRBV6-1 and TRBJ1-2; D possibly corresponds to TRBD1 (6 bases). The CDR3 has 13 residues. Per germline, CDR1 MNHNS and CDR2 SASEGT. V lost 6 bases and J 4 bases, leaving 12 bases between the germline ends. As DNA, the CDR3 is TGTGCCAGCAGCGCGGGGGCGGGCTATGGCTACACCTTC. Amino acids: CASSAGAGYGYTF.

The sample holds a few counts of this clone. This chain links TRBV7-9 with TRBJ1-3, with unresolved D. The germline V gene encodes CDR1 SEHNR and CDR2 FQNEAQ (reference sequence). The CDR3 contains 13 residues. V was shortened by 2 bases and J by 3 bases, with 5 bases between the two germline ends. In nucleotides, the CDR3 is TGTGCCAGCAGCTTAATCTATGGAAACACCATATATTTT. Protein product: CASSLIYGNTIYF.

The chain carries TRBV19 and TRBJ1-5, with D maybe TRBD1 (6 bases). Between the trimmed V and J ends, which lost 3 bases and 2 bases, there was a span of 17 bases. CDR3 length: 17 residues. From germline, CDR1 is LNHDA and CDR2 SQIVND (reference sequence). The CDR3 loop is CASSMGPSGAGNQPQHF. In nucleotides, the CDR3 is TGTGCCAGTAGTATGGGTCCCTCAGGGGCGGGCAATCAGCCCCAGCATTTT.